This T cell receptor beta chain was found in a study of control samples from healthy donors and cancer patients. Assay: immunoSEQ multiplex PCR; the TCRdb copy retains only in-frame clones and omits some. The sample shows fewer than 200,000 clones, about 91% of them seen only once. The CDR3 runs to 17 residues. Germline lookup yields CDR1 SEHNR and CDR2 FQNEAQ (reference sequence). Unmatched junction bases numbered 10, after V lost 2 bases and J lost 0 bases. The chain has TRBV7-9 and TRBJ2-7, with TRBD2 matching over 7 bases. The sequencing sample was made of blood. This TCR was sampled from a woman aged 25-40 years in good health. For the CDR3, the DNA is TGTGCCAGCAGCTTACCTCGGGGGGAGACCGTCTCCTACGAGCAGTACTTC. The encoded protein is CASSLPRGETVSYEQYF. Full variable domain (remainder filled in from reference TRBV7-9 and TRBJ2-7): DTGVSQNPRHKITKRGQNVTFRCDPISEHNRLYWYRQTLGQGPEFLTYFQNEAQLEKSRLLSDRFSAERPKGSFSTLEIQRTEQGDSAMYLCASSLPRGETVSYEQYFGPGTRLTVT.